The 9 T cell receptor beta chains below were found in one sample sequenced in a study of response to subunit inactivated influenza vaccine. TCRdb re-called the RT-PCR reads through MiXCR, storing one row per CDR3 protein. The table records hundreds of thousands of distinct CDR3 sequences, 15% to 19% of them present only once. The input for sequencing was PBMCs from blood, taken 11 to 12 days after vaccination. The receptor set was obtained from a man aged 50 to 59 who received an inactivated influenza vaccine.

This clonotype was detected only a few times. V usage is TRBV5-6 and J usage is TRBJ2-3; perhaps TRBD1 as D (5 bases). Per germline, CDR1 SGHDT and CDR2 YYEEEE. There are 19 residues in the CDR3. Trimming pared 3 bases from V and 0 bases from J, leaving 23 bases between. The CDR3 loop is CASSWGLRQLLASTDTQYF. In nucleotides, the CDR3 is TGTGCCAGCAGCTGGGGCCTGAGACAGCTACTTGCTAGCACAGATACGCAGTATTTT.

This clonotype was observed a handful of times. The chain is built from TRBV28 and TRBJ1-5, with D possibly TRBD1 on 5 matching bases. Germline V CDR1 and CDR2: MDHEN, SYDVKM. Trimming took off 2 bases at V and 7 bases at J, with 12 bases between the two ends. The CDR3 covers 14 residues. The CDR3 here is CASSLTGPRQPQHF. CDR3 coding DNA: TGTGCCAGCAGTTTAACGGGGCCTCGGCAGCCCCAGCATTTT.

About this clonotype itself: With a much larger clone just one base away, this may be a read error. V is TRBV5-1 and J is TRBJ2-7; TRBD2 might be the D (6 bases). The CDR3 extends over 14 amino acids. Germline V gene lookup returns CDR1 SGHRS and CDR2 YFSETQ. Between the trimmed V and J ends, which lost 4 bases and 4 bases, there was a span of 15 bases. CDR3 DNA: TGCGCCAGCAGCGCGGGACGTTTTGGGTACGAGCAGTACTTC. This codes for CASSAGRFGYEQYF. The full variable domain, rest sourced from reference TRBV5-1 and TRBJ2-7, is KAGVTQTPRYLIKTRGQQVTLSCSPISGHRSVSWYQQTPGQGLQFLFEYFSETQRNKGNFPGRFSGRQFSNSRSEMNVSTLELGDSALYLCASSAGRFGYEQYFGPGTRLTVT.

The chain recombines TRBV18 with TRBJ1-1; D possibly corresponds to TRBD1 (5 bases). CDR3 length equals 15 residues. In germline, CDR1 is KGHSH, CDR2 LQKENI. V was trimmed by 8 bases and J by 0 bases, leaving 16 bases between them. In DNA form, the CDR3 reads TGTGCCAGCCAGGCCGACAGAGGCATGAACACTGAAGCTTTCTTT. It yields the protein CASQADRGMNTEAFF.

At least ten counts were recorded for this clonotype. Here the CDR3 DNA reads TGCGCCAGCAGCCAAGATATAGCGGGGTCCTACGAGCAGTACTTC. It codes for CASSQDIAGSYEQYF. The genes are TRBV4-3 and TRBJ2-7, with TRBD2 matching over 8 bases. CDR3 length: 15 amino acids. V was pared by 0 bases and J by 1 base, with 2 bases of the junction left unmatched. The germline V gene has CDR1 LGHNA and CDR2 YSLEER.

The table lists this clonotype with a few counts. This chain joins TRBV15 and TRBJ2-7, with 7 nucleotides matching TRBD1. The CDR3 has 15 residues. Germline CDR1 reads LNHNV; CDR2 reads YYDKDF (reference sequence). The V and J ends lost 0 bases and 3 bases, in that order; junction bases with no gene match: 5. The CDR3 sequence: CATSRDHDRDYEQYF. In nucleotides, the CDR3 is TGTGCCACCAGCAGAGATCATGACAGGGACTACGAGCAGTACTTC.

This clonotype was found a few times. The DNA of the CDR3 is TGTGCCAGCAGACTTGGACAGGGTTCCCACGAGCAGTACTTC. It yields the protein CASRLGQGSHEQYF. The chain recombines TRBV6-2 or TRBV6-3 with TRBJ2-7, with 8 bases matching TRBD1. The CDR3 runs to 14 residues. J gave up 5 bases and V 6 bases, and 9 bases lay outside the gene matches. Germline V gene data show CDR1 as MNHEY and CDR2 as SVGEGT.

The CDR3 here is CASSGLAGELFF. Written as DNA, the CDR3 is TGTGCCAGCAGCGGACTAGCCGGGGAGCTGTTTTTT. The rearrangement links TRBV27 to TRBJ2-2, with 7 bases aligning to TRBD2. Germline CDR1 reads MNHEY; CDR2 reads SMNVEV (reference sequence). V gave up 6 bases and J gave up 6 bases; unmatched junction bases: 1. CDR3 length: 12 residues.

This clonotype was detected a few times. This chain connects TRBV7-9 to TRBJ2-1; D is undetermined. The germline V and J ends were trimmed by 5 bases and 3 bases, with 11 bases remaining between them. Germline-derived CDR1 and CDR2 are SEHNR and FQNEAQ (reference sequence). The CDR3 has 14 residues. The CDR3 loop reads CASSARRNYNEQFF. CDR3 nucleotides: TGTGCCAGCAGCGCCCGACGGAACTACAATGAGCAGTTCTTC.